This TCR beta chain comes out of a study of glioma-infiltrating T cells after dendritic cell vaccination (dated by TCRdb to about 2016). In the study overall: A cohort of approximately 15 glioblastoma patients from Phase I and II dendritic cell vaccination trials was included, of whom 9 were newly diagnosed and 6 had recurrent disease. Autologous tumor lysate-pulsed dendritic cell vaccination was administered to the patients between the early 2000s and the early 2010s. The vaccine was prepared from monocyte-derived dendritic cells that were cultured for under 8 days with IL-4 and GM-CSF and then pulsed overnight with autologous tumor lysate. Each patient was given three intradermal dendritic cell vaccine injections, spaced two weeks apart, in the arm below the axilla. Tumor-infiltrating lymphocyte content was quantified and tumor and blood repertoires were compared in dendritic cell-vaccinated glioblastoma patients by deep sequencing of TCR beta CDR3 regions. TCR sequencing metrics, including TIL content and tumor-blood repertoire overlap, were correlated with survival after dendritic cell vaccination.

What the authors observed across the whole study: The cohort was small and heterogeneous, and full blood and tumor sets were available for few patients, with initial-recurrent tumor pairs available for even fewer patients. The TCR overlap response model with three groups was called speculative and said to need prospective validation. After dendritic cell vaccination, a higher estimated pretreatment TIL content predicted longer time to progression and overall survival. TCR clonality showed no direct relationship with survival, which suggests that a diverse polyclonal response may be important.

About this clone: Its antigen is still unknown. Base qualities are missing; no much larger clone stands one base away.

From a lookup of the germline V gene, CDR1 and CDR2 are MNHEY and SVGAGI. The junction shows trimming of 7 bases on V and 11 bases on J, and the gene matches do not reach 8 bases of it. The CDR3 sequence holds 11 residues, the cysteine and phenylalanine included. The entry retains the CDR3 DNA only, 33 bases that are in frame from base 1. The sample's time point, from its label and the paper: after dendritic cell vaccination, including at tumor progression/relapse. To be selected, patients needed enough residual fresh-frozen tumor tissue and more than two years of available survival data. None of the glioblastoma patients carried an isocitrate dehydrogenase mutation, although molecular status otherwise varied. PBMC were collected before vaccination, two weeks after the third vaccination, and at tumor progression when it occurred. The Qiagen DNeasy Blood extraction Kit was used for extraction of genomic DNA.

Using the immunoSEQ assay, TCRB CDR3 regions were amplified from roughly 1.8 micrograms of genomic DNA, or from all available DNA when less than that was on hand. For multiplex PCR, 60 forward primers for TCR V beta segments and 13 reverse primers for J beta segments were used. To estimate reads per starting template, synthetic control templates were spiked into each sample at limiting dilution. The Illumina HiSeq System generated sequencing reads of 87 bp. The study's processing was this. PCR and sequencing errors were removed by merging closely related sequences with a nearest neighbor algorithm. TCR overlap was defined as the percentage of unique tumor TCR beta sequences that were also found in the peripheral blood of the same patient. TCRdb mirrors the immuneACCESS table, restricted to in-frame sequences. Some clones are absent from its copies; in checked studies, under half trace to an unresolved V gene, and the reason for the others is unknown. Clone size and the V and J calls come from that table; the DNA yielded D and trimming. Counted in this sample were roughly 80,000 clones; around 86% of them appeared once. The ten largest clones take up 2% to 2.5% of the sample.

Sequenced here: blood, sampled after dendritic cell vaccination. Recombination linked TRBV6-5 to TRBJ2-7, with TRBD2 matching 7 junction bases. This sequence was found in a human donor with glioblastoma. CDR3 region: CASKAPREEYF. The nucleotide sequence is given as TGTGCCAGCAAAGCCCCCCGGGAGGAGTACTTC.